This entry is about one T cell receptor (beta chain). Its matching antigen is unknown. The source of the sample is a study of OX40 agonist ivuxolimab in advanced cancers. Study-level background: Every 2 weeks, ivuxolimab was infused into the patients intravenously at between 0.01 and 10 mg/kg. Antecedent anti-PD-1, anti-PD-L1 or anti-CTLA-4 therapy was permissible, with roughly 40% having received some.

Study-level findings and limits: Mean expanded clone counts were higher in CD8+ than CD4+ T cells. Antigens targeted by the expanded peripheral T cells were not determined.

Sequenced by immunoSEQ multiplex PCR; TCRdb stores in-frame clones only, minus some. The data contain tens of thousands of clones, more than 75% of them seen just once; the ten biggest clones take up more than 0.3%. The receptor comes from an adult with an advanced solid tumor such as melanoma, head and neck, liver or kidney cancer. Specimen: CD4+ or CD8+ T cells sorted from blood, collected in a trial of the OX40 agonist ivuxolimab.

CDR3 in amino acids: CASSLGNRDGDTEAFF. CDR3 DNA: TGTGCCAGCAGCTTAGGTAACAGGGATGGGGACACTGAAGCTTTCTTT. The chain combines TRBV7-9 with TRBJ1-1, with D perhaps matching TRBD1 (6 bases). Germline CDR1 is SEHNR and CDR2 is FQNEAQ (reference sequence). Trimming took 1 base from V and 3 from J, leaving 15 bases between them. The CDR3 is 16 amino acids.